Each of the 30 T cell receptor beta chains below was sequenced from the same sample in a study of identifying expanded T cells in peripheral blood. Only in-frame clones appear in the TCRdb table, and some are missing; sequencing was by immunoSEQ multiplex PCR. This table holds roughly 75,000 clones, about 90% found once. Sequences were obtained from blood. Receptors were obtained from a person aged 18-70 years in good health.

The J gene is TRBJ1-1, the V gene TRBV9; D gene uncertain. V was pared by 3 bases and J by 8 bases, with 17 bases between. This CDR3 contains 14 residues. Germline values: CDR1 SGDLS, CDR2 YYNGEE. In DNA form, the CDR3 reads TGTGCCAGCAGCGCCTCGGGTTCCCACGCAGAAGCTTTCTTT. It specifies CASSASGSHAEAFF.

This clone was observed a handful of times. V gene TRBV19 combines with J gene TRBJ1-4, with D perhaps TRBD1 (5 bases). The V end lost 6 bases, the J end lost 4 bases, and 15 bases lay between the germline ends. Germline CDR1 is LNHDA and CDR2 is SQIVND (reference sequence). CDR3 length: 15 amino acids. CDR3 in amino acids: CASSQRKGSNEKLFF. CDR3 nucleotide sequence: TGTGCCAGTAGCCAGAGAAAGGGGAGTAATGAAAAACTGTTTTTT. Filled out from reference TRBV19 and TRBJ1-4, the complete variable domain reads DGGITQSPKYLFRKEGQNVTLSCEQNLNHDAMYWYRQDPGQGLRLIYYSQIVNDFQKGDIAEGYSVSREKKESFPLTVTSAQKNPTAFYLCASSQRKGSNEKLFFGSGTQLSVL.

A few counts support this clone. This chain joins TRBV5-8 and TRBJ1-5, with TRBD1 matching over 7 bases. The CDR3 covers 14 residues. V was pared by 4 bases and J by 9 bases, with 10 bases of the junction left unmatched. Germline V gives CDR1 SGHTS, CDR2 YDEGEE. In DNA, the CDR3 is TGTGCCAGCAGCCCCGACAGGGCGTTAAGGCCCCAGCATTTT. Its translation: CASSPDRALRPQHF.

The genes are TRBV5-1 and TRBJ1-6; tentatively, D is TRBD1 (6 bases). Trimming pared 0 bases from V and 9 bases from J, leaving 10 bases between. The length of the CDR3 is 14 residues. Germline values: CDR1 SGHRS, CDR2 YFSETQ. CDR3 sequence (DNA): TGCGCCAGCAGCTTGGAGGGGGGGGGTTCACCCCTCCACTTT. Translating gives CASSLEGGGSPLHF.

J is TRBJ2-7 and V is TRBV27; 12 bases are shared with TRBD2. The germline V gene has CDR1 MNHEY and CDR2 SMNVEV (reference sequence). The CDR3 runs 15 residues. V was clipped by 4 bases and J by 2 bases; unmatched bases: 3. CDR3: CASSSTSGGTYEQYF. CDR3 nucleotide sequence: TGTGCCAGCAGTTCTACTAGCGGGGGGACCTACGAGCAGTACTTC.

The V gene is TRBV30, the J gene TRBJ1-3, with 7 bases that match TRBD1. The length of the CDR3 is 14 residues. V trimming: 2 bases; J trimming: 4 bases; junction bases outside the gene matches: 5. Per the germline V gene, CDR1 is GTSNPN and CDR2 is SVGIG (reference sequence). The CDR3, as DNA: TGTGCCTGGAGTCCAGGGGGAGGAGGAAACACCATATATTTT. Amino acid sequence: CAWSPGGGGNTIYF.

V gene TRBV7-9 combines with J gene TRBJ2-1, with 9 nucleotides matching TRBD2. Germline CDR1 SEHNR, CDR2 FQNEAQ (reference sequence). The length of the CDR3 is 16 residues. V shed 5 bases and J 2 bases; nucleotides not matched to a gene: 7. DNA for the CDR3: TGTGCCAGCAGCGTCTATAGCGGGAGTACCTACAATGAGCAGTTCTTC. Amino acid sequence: CASSVYSGSTYNEQFF.

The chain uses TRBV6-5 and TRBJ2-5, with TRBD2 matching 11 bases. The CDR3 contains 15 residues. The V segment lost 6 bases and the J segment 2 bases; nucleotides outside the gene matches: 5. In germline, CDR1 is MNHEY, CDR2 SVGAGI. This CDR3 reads CASRNIAGGQETQYF. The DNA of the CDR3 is TGTGCCAGCAGAAATATAGCGGGGGGGCAAGAGACCCAGTACTTC.

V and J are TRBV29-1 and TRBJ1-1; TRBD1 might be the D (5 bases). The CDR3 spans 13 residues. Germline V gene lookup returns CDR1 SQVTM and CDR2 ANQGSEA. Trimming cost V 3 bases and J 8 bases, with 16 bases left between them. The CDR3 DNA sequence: TGCAGCGTTGATTTGGGCAGGGCGCCCGAAGCTTTCTTT. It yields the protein CSVDLGRAPEAFF. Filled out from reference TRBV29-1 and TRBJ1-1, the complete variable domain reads SAVISQKPSRDICQRGTSLTIQCQVDSQVTMMFWYRQQPGQSLTLIATANQGSEATYESGFVIDKFPISRPNLTFSTLTVSNMSPEDSSIYLCSVDLGRAPEAFFGQGTRLTVV.

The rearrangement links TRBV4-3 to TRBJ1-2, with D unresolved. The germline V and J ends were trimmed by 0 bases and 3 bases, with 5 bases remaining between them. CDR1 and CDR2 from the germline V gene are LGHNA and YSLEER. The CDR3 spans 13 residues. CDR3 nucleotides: TGCGCCAGCAGCCAAGAGATTCACTATGGCTACACCTTC. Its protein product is CASSQEIHYGYTF.

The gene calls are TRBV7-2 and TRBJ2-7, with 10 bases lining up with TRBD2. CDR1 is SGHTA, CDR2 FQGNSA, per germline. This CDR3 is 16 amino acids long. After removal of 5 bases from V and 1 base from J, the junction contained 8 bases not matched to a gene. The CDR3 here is CASSPPGLALSYEQYF. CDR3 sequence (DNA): TGTGCCAGCAGCCCTCCGGGACTAGCGTTATCCTACGAGCAGTACTTC.

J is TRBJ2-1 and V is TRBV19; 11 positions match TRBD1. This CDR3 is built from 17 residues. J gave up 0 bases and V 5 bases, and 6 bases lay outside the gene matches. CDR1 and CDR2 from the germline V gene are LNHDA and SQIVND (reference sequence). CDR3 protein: CASSPGTGGNSYNEQFF. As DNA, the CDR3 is TGTGCCAGTAGTCCCGGGACAGGGGGTAACTCCTACAATGAGCAGTTCTTC.

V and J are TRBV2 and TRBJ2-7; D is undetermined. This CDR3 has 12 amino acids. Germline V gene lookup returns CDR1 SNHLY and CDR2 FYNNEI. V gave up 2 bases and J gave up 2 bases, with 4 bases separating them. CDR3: CASSERPYEQYF. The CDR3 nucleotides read TGTGCCAGCAGTGAACGCCCCTACGAGCAGTACTTC.

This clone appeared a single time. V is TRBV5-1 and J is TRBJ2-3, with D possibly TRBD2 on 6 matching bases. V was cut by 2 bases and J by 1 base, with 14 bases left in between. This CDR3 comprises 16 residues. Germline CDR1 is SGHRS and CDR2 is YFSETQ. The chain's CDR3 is CASSFSGFYGTDTQYF. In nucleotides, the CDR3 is TGCGCCAGCAGCTTCAGCGGGTTTTATGGCACAGATACGCAGTATTTT.

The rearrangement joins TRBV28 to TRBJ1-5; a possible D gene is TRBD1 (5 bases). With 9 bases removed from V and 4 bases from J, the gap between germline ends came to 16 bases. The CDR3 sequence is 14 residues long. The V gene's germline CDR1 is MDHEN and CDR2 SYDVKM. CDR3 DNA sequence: TGTGCCAGTATTCTACACGGGGGGAATCAGCCCCAGCATTTT. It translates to CASILHGGNQPQHF.

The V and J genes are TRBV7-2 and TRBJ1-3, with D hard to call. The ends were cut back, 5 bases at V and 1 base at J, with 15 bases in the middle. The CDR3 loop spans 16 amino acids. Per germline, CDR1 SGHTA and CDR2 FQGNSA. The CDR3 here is CASSVRPSGSGNTIYF. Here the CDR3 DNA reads TGTGCCAGCAGCGTAAGACCCTCCGGATCTGGAAACACCATATATTTT.

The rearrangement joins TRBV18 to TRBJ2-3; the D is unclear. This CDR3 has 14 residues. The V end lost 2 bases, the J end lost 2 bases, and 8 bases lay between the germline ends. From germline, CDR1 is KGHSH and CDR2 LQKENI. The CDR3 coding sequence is TGTGCCAGCTCACCAATTTCCCTCACAGATACGCAGTATTTT. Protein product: CASSPISLTDTQYF.

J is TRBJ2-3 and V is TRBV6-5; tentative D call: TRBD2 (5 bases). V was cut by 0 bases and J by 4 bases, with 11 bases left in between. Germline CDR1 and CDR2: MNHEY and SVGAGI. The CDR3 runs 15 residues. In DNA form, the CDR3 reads TGTGCCAGCAGTTACTCTAGGGCGGGCCCAGATACGCAGTATTTT. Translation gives CASSYSRAGPDTQYF.

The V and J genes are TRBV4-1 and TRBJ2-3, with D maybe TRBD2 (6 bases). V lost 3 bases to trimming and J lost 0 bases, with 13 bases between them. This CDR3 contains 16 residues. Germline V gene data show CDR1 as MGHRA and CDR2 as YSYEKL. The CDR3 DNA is TGCGCCAGCAGCCATCCCCCCGGGACTAGCACAGATACGCAGTATTTT. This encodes CASSHPPGTSTDTQYF.

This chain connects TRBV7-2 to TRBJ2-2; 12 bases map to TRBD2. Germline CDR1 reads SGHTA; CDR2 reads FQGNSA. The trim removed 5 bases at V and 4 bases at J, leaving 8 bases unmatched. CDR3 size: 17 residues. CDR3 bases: TGTGCCAGCAGCACCGGACTAGCGGGGAGGGGCACCGGGGAGCTGTTTTTT. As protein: CASSTGLAGRGTGELFF.

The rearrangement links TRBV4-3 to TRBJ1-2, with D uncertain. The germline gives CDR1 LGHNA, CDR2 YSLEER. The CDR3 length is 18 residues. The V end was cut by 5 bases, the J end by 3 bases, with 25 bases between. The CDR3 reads CASSSRWRAGVTDYGYTF. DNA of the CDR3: TGCGCCAGCAGCTCAAGATGGCGGGCAGGCGTGACTGACTATGGCTACACCTTC.

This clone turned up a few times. As DNA, the CDR3 is TGCAGCGTTGGACAGGGCGGGCTGGCCACCACAGATACGCAGTATTTT. Amino acid sequence: CSVGQGGLATTDTQYF. This sequence joins TRBV29-1 and TRBJ2-3; 7 bases line up with TRBD1. V shed 4 bases, J shed 2 bases, and the junction held 12 bases outside the gene matches. The CDR3 loop spans 16 amino acids. Germline CDR1 and CDR2: SQVTM and ANQGSEA.

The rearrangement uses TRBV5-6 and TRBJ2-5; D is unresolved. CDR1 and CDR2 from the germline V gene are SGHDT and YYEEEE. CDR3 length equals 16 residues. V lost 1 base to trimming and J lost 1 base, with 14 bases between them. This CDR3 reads CASSLYSGFVQETQYF. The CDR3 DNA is TGTGCCAGCAGCTTGTATTCCGGATTCGTCCAAGAGACCCAGTACTTC.

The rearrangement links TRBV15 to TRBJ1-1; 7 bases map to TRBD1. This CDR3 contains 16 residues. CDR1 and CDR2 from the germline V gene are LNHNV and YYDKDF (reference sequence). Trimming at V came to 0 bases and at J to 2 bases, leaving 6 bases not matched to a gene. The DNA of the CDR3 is TGTGCCACCAGCAGAGATGAAGGGGGCGACAACACTGAAGCTTTCTTT. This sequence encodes CATSRDEGGDNTEAFF.

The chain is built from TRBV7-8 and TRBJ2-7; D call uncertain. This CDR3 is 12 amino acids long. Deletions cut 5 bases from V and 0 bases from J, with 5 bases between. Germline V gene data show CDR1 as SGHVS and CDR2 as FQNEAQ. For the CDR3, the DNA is TGTGCCAGCAGCCCCGGCTCCTACGAGCAGTACTTC. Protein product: CASSPGSYEQYF.

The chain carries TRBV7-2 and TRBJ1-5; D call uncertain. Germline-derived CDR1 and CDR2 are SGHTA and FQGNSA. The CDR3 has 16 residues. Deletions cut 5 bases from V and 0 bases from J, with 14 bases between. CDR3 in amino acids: CASSASGGYSNQPQHF. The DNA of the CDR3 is TGTGCCAGCAGCGCGTCAGGAGGGTATAGCAATCAGCCCCAGCATTTT.

CDR3 nucleotides: TGTGCCAGCAGTCTCGAGGGGACCAATCAGCCCCAGCATTTT. Protein: CASSLEGTNQPQHF. The J gene is TRBJ1-5, the V gene TRBV2; maybe TRBD1 (5 bases). This CDR3 has 14 residues. Germline CDR1 is SNHLY and CDR2 is FYNNEI. The V end was cut by 5 bases, the J end by 3 bases, with 11 bases between.

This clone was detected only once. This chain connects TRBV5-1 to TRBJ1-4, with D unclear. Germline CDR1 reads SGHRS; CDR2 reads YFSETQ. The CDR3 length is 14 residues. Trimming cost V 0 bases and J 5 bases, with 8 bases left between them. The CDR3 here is CASSLALPNEKLFF. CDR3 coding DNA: TGCGCCAGCAGCTTGGCGCTCCCGAATGAAAAACTGTTTTTT.

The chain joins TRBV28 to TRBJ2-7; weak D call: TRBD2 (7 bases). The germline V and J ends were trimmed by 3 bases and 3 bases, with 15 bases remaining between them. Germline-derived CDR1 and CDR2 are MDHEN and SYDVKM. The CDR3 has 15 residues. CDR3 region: CASSFGGARVYEQYF. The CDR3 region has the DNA TGTGCCAGCAGTTTTGGGGGGGCGCGGGTCTACGAGCAGTACTTC. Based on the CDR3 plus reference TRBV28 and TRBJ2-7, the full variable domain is DVKVTQSSRYLVKRTGEKVFLECVQDMDHENMFWYRQDPGLGLRLIYFSYDVKMKEKGDIPEGYSVSREKKERFSLILESASTNQTSMYLCASSFGGARVYEQYFGPGTRLTVT.

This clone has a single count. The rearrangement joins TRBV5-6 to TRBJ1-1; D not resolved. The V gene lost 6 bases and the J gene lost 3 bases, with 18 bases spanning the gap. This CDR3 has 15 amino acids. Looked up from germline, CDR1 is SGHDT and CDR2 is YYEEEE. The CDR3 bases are TGTGCCAGCACCCCAGGAGGGCGCCGGGACACTGAAGCTTTCTTT. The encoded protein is CASTPGGRRDTEAFF.